These T cell receptor beta chains were read from a single sample in a study of T cells in Graves' hyperthyroidism and ophthalmopathy. TCRdb independently ran MiXCR on the multiplex PCR reads; one entry per CDR3 protein. The data contain around 400,000 distinct CDR3 sequences, around a sixth of them singletons. Sequences were obtained from blood. These receptors came from a woman under 30 with Graves' hyperthyroidism that later progressed to Graves' ophthalmopathy. The CDR3 runs from the conserved cysteine through the conserved F or W. The D gene is left open where the match is weak. Size tells how often a clone was seen (once, few, many) or the class of an expanded clone, and some rows leave it out.

- | TRBJ1-1 | 20 | TRBV28 | many | TGTGCCAGCAGGGGGATCATGCAGGGTCCCCCGAGGGTTATGAACACTGAAGCTTTCTTT | CASRGIMQGPPRVMNTEAFF
- | TRBJ2-7 | 13 | TRBV12-3/TRBV12-4 | medium-sized | TGTGCCAGCAGTTTTGGAGCGGCCTACGAGCAGTACTTC | CASSFGAAYEQYF
TRBD1 | TRBJ2-2 | 15 | TRBV7-3 | - | TGTGCCAGCAGCCCGGACAGGGGTGACACCGGGGAGCTGTTTTTT | CASSPDRGDTGELFF
- | TRBJ2-2 | 15 | TRBV18 | - | TGTGCCAGCTCACCGGGCGTACCGAACACCGGGGAGCCGTTTTTT | CASSPGVPNTGEPFF
TRBD1 | TRBJ2-4 | 13 | TRBV5-1 | few | TGCGCCAGCAGCTTGGAACAGGGGTACATTCAGTACTTC | CASSLEQGYIQYF
- | TRBJ2-3 | 15 | TRBV5-8 | - | TGTGCCAGCAGCTTACAGGGAACGGGGGCAGATACGCAGTATTTT | CASSLQGTGADTQYF
TRBD2 | TRBJ2-4 | 14 | TRBV20-1 | - | TGCAGTGCCATAGCGGGAGAAGCCAAAAGCATTCAGTACTTC | CSAIAGEAKSIQYF
- | TRBJ1-1 | 16 | TRBV2 | many | TGTGCCAGCATAAACGGTTTCAGTTCCCTGAACACTGAAGCTTTCTTT | CASINGFSSLNTEAFF
TRBD1 | TRBJ1-1 | 15 | TRBV6-1 | many | TGTGCCAGCAGTGAACGGACCCCTGACAGGGGCGAAGCTTTCTTT | CASSERTPDRGEAFF
- | TRBJ2-7 | 13 | TRBV20-1 | - | TGCAGTGCTAGAGATTGGGGGGGCCACGAGCAGTACTTC | CSARDWGGHEQYF
- | TRBJ1-6 | 16 | TRBV6-1 | - | TGTGCCAGCACTACAGGGAAAAGCTCCTATAATTCACCCCTCCACTTT | CASTTGKSSYNSPLHF
- | TRBJ1-4 | 15 | TRBV2 | many | TGTGCCAGCAGTGAACGGGGGGCAACTAATGAAAAACTGTTTTTT | CASSERGATNEKLFF
- | TRBJ2-1 | 13 | TRBV20-1 | many | TGCAGTGCGTTTAGCGGTACCTACAATGAGCAGTTCTTC | CSAFSGTYNEQFF
- | TRBJ2-4 | 14 | TRBV28 | - | TGTGCCAGCAGTTTAGCGGCAGGTAAAAACATTCAGTACTTC | CASSLAAGKNIQYF
- | TRBJ1-1 | 16 | TRBV6-5 | many | TGTGCCAGCAGTTACGGGCCCCAACGGGGTTTCACTGAAGCTTTCTTT | CASSYGPQRGFTEAFF
TRBD1 | TRBJ1-2 | 13 | TRBV28 | many | TGTGCCAGCAGGGTAGGACAGGAGTATGGCTACACCTTC | CASRVGQEYGYTF
- | TRBJ2-3 | 15 | TRBV28 | many | TGTGCCAGCAGCCCTGGGGGCAAGCGCACAGATACGCAGTATTTT | CASSPGGKRTDTQYF
- | TRBJ1-6 | 15 | TRBV5-1 | few | TGCGCCAGCAGCTCAGACGGGGGGCCCAATTCACCCCTCCACTTT | CASSSDGGPNSPLHF
- | TRBJ1-5 | 14 | TRBV30 | many | TGTGCCTGGAGTGGGATCAATAGCAATCAGCCCCAGCATTTT | CAWSGINSNQPQHF
- | TRBJ1-6 | 17 | TRBV5-1 | - | TGCGCCAGCAGCTTGCGGGGGGGTGGTCCGATTAATTCACCCCTCCACTTT | CASSLRGGGPINSPLHF
- | TRBJ1-2 | 15 | TRBV28 | - | TGTGCCAGCAGACCCCGGGACATTCGGAACTATGGCTACACCTTC | CASRPRDIRNYGYTF
TRBD1 | TRBJ1-2 | 15 | TRBV12-3/TRBV12-4 | many | TGTGCCAGCAGTCCTGGTGGGACAGGGGGCTATGGCTACACCTTC | CASSPGGTGGYGYTF
- | TRBJ2-1 | 18 | TRBV11-2 | many | TGTGCCAGCAGCTTAGACCCGGGACAAGGGAGCTCCTACAATGAGCAGTTCTTC | CASSLDPGQGSSYNEQFF
- | TRBJ2-2 | 16 | TRBV6-1 | - | TGTGCCAGCACTGGATTTTTCTCAGGGGGGACCGGGGAGCTGTTTTTT | CASTGFFSGGTGELFF
- | TRBJ2-2 | 13 | TRBV2 | - | TGTGCCAGCAGGGTTAGCCCCACCGGGGAGCTGTTTTTT | CASRVSPTGELFF
- | TRBJ1-2 | 14 | TRBV7-2 | - | TGTGCCAGCAGCTTAGAGGGGGTAGTAGGCGGCTACACCTTC | CASSLEGVVGGYTF
TRBD1 | TRBJ1-2 | 13 | TRBV7-6 | - | TGTGCCAGCAGCAACAGGGGTAACTATGGCTACACCTTC | CASSNRGNYGYTF